This T cell receptor (beta chain) was sequenced for a study of blood T cells in healthy people across ages. The sample providers were healthy Caucasian people from Russia, aged roughly 6 to 95. Samples each had at least 6 micrograms of total RNA extracted. With a J-beta primer mix and a sample-barcoded 5' primer, a second PCR ran roughly 6 to 11 cycles. TCRdb recomputed calls from the 5' RACE reads with MiXCR, one row per CDR3 protein. The table includes roughly 830,000 distinct CDR3 sequences, 55% to 65% detected once. V shed 1 base and J shed 5 bases, with 11 bases lying between them. The V gene's germline CDR1 is LGHNA and CDR2 YNFKEQ. The CDR3 spans 14 residues.

J is TRBJ1-2 and V is TRBV4-2, with D uncertain. The sequenced sample was blood. This TCR came from a man aged 30 to 39 in good health. This chain's CDR3 is CASSQGAETYGYTF. The CDR3 DNA is TGTGCCAGCAGCCAAGGGGCTGAGACTTATGGCTACACCTTC.